The rows below give T cell receptor beta chains drawn from one sample of a study of T cell responses to AZD1222 COVID-19 vaccine. Generated by immunoSEQ multiplex PCR, the TCRdb table keeps only in-frame clones and is missing some. The profile covers under 200,000 clones, with over 75% appearing a single time and over 1.2% taken by the ten largest. This sample comprised peripheral blood, obtained on day 0 of AZD1222 vaccination. Receptor source: an adult in good health. Each CDR3 is given without its conserved first and last residue. The order of the fields is V gene, J gene, clone size, CDR3 protein. Where a row states a size, it is once, few, many or the class of an expanded clone; other rows omit it.

TRBV7-3	TRBJ2-5	-	ASSAKGVQETQY
TRBV7-9	TRBJ2-7	-	ASSFAGSYYEQY
TRBV5-1	TRBJ2-1	few	ASSLLVSNEQF
TRBV6-5	TRBJ1-6	-	ASMKGGGNNSPLH
TRBV27	TRBJ2-7	few	ASRIYDSYEQY
TRBV9	TRBJ2-3	-	ASSPQGQPLADTQY
TRBV2	TRBJ1-5	-	ASSENWYSNQPQH
TRBV15	TRBJ1-3	-	ATSSHDRGRNTIY
TRBV28	TRBJ1-3	-	ASSLNSGNTIY
TRBV4-3	TRBJ2-7	-	ASSQEGGQGIMRGYEQY
TRBV6-7	TRBJ2-3	-	ASRSFGTGTPDTQY
TRBV10-1	TRBJ1-5	-	ASSGTGGGPQH
TRBV2	TRBJ1-6	-	ASSRDSNSPLH
TRBV20-1	TRBJ2-7	-	SASDGYEQY
TRBV5-1	TRBJ1-5	-	ASSFSGNQPQH
TRBV6-5	TRBJ2-3	-	ASRGQGRNTDTQY